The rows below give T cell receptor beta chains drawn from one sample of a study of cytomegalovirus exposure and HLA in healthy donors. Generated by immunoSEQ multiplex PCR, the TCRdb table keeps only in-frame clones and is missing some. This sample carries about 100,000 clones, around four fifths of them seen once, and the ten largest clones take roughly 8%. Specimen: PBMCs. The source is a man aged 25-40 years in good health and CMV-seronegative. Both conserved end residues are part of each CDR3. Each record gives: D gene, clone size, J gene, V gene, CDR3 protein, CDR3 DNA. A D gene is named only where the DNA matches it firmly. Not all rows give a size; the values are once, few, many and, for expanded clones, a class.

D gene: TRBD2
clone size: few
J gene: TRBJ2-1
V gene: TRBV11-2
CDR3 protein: CASSIRLAGGPSGFDEQFF
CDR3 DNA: TGTGCCAGCAGCATTCGACTAGCGGGAGGGCCCTCAGGGTTCGATGAGCAGTTCTTC

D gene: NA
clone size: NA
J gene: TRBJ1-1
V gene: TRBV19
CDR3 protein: CASSPRGRGTEAFF
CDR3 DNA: TGTGCCAGTAGTCCGCGGGGGAGGGGCACTGAAGCTTTCTTT

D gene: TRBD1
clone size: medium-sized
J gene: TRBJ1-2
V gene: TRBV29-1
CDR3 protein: CSVEDRQGDNYGYTF
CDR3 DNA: TGCAGCGTTGAAGATAGGCAGGGGGACAACTATGGCTACACCTTC

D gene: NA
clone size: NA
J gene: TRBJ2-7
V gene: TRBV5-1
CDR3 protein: CASSDDRYEQYF
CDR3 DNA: TGCGCCAGCAGCGACGACAGGTACGAGCAGTACTTC

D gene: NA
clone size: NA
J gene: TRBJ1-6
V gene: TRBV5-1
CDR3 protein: CASSLAGGGNSPLHF
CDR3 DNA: TGCGCCAGCAGCTTGGCCGGGGGGGGTAATTCACCCCTCCACTTT

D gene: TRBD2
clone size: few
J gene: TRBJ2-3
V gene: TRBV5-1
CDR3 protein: CASSQGLVTDTQYF
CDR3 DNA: TGCGCCAGCAGCCAAGGACTAGTTACAGATACGCAGTATTTT

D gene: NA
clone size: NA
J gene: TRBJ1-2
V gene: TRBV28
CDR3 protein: CASSFPRNYGYTF
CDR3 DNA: TGTGCCAGCAGTTTTCCACGGAACTATGGCTACACCTTC

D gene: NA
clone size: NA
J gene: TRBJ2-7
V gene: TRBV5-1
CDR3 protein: CASSTSGGYEQYF
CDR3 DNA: TGCGCCAGCAGCACCAGTGGTGGCTACGAGCAGTACTTC

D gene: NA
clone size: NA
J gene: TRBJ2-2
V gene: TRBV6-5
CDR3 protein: CASSRPGNTGELFF
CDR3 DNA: TGTGCCAGCAGTAGACCAGGGAACACCGGGGAGCTGTTTTTT

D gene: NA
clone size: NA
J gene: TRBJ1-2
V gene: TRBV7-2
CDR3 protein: CASSKQGVSGYTF
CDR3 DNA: TGTGCCAGCAGCAAACAGGGTGTATCGGGCTACACCTTC

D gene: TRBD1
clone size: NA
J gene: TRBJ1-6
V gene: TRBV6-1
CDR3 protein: CASSEFRTGGPSSPLHF
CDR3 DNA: TGTGCCAGCAGTGAATTCCGGACAGGGGGCCCTAGTTCACCCCTCCACTTT

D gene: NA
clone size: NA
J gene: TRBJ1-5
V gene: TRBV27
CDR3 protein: CASSLSGVNQPQHF
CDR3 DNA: TGTGCCAGCAGTTTATCAGGGGTCAATCAGCCCCAGCATTTT

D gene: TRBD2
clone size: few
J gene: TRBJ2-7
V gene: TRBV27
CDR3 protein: CASSLAGASYEQYF
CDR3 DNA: TGTGCCAGCAGTTTAGCGGGAGCGTCCTACGAGCAGTACTTC

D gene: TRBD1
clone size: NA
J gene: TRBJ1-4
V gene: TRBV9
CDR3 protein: CASSTLAPGGDRVATNEKLFF
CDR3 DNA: TGTGCCAGCAGCACCCTAGCCCCCGGTGGGGACAGGGTTGCAACTAATGAAAAACTGTTTTTT

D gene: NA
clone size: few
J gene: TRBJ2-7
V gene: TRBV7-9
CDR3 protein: CSSSPPGSLQFYEQYF
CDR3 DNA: TGTTCCAGCAGCCCCCCCGGGAGCCTCCAGTTTTACGAGCAGTACTTC

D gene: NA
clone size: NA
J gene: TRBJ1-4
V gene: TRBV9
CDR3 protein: CASSARGGLNEKLFF
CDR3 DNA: TGTGCCAGCAGCGCCAGGGGCGGCCTTAATGAAAAACTGTTTTTT

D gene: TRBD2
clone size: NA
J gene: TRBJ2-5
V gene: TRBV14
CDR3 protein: CASSLTSGHQETQYF
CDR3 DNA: TGTGCCAGCAGCCTGACTAGCGGACACCAAGAGACCCAGTACTTC

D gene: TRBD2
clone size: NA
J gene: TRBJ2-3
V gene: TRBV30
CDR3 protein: CAYSGTTDTQYF
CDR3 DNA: TGTGCCTATAGCGGGACAACAGATACGCAGTATTTT

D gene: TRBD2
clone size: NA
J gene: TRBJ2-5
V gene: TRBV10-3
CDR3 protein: CANRGTSGTKSQYF
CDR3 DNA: TGTGCCAACCGGGGGACTAGCGGGACTAAGTCGCAGTACTTC

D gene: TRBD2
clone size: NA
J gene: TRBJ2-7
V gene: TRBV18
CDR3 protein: CASSPGEGLGYEQYF
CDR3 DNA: TGTGCCAGCTCACCAGGGGAGGGTCTGGGTTACGAGCAGTACTTC

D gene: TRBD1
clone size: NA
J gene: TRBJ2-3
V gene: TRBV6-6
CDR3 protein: CASSNRQGATDTQYF
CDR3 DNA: TGTGCCAGCAGTAACCGACAGGGGGCGACAGATACGCAGTATTTT

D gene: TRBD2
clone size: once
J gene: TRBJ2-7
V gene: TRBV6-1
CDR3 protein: CASSGLSGRADEQYF
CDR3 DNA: TGTGCCAGCAGTGGTCTAAGCGGGAGGGCTGACGAGCAGTACTTC

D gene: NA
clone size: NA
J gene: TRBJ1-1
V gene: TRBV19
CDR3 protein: CASSSPGVDTEAFF
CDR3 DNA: TGTGCCAGTAGTTCCCCCGGGGTCGACACTGAAGCTTTCTTT

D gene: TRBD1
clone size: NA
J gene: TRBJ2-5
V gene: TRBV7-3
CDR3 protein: CASSRDSQETQYF
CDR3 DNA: TGTGCCAGCAGCCGGGACAGTCAAGAGACCCAGTACTTC

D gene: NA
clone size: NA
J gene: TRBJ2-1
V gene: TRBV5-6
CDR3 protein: CASSSPGPYNEQFF
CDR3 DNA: TGTGCCAGCAGCTCCCCAGGCCCCTACAATGAGCAGTTCTTC